This T cell receptor beta chain stems from a study of shared clonotypes between healthy human individuals. Across the whole study: The donor group consisted of two women and three men, aged 18 to 49.

The test was conducted at deep level. Assay used: immunoSEQ multiplex PCR; TCRdb lists only in-frame clones, some missing. The sample includes some 1.1 million clones, around three quarters of them seen just once. Subsets obtained from CD4+ cells comprised CD45RA+ naive and CD45RA-negative memory cells. With V trimmed by 1 base and J by 6 bases, 5 bases remained unmatched. Per the germline V gene, CDR1 is SGHVS and CDR2 is FNYEAQ. The CDR3 is 15 residues long. This sequence was found in a young man in good health. Some clones in this sample may be carry-over from other donors' samples. The specimen was memory CD4+ T cells from PBMCs. Specified subset: CD45RA-negative fraction. V gene TRBV7-6 combines with J gene TRBJ2-1, with 8 bases aligning to TRBD2. The chain's CDR3 is CASSLVLAEGNEQFF. DNA of the CDR3: TGTGCCAGCAGCTTAGTACTAGCGGAGGGCAATGAGCAGTTCTTC.